Sequencing of this T cell receptor (beta chain) was carried out in a study of blood T cell repertoires in COVID-19 (dated by TCRdb to about 2020). For the wider study: Samples from collaborators originated in the United States, Italy and Spain and spanned both the acute and convalescent phases of COVID-19. The prospective study material was composed of cDNA or gDNA derived from T cells, B-cell-depleted T cells, or PBMCs. The dataset comprised deeply sampled blood TCRbeta repertoires from subjects exposed to, actively infected with, or recovered from COVID-19. A freely available public database, intended as a resource for researchers studying the immune response to SARS-CoV-2, is where the repertoires were released. Samples were obtained from the ongoing ImmuneRACE study (first 160 participants) and from 1,254 subjects provided by 6 global collaborators. The sample metadata nearly always contained a de-identified subject ID, COVID-19 status, age in years and sex. Where available, HLA class I and class II types were obtained from metadata supplied by the sample provider rather than from assay-based typing. Summary of the overall study and its limitations: Clinical and demographic metadata were provided uncurated, with the amount varying by source and participant.

Enrolling through a virtual design, the prospective study's participants ranged in age from about 18 to 100 years and lived across 24 United States geographic areas. To assign participants to cohorts, the prospective study relied on clinical history that participants themselves reported in a screening survey and a study questionnaire. In the prospective study, whole blood, serum and a nasopharyngeal or oropharyngeal swab were collected from each participant by mobile phlebotomists. Over an approximately 2-month period, participants in the prospective study had the option of providing additional blood draws and questionnaires. Before DNA extraction, prospective study blood samples were shipped either frozen or at room temperature. About this clone: Its specific antigen is unknown. No much larger clonotype is one base removed from it; base qualities were not supplied.

TCRbeta CDR3 regions were amplified from genomic DNA by means of the immunoSEQ Assay, a bias-controlled multiplex PCR. The authors' analysis ran thus. Nucleated cell counts per sample were estimated from amplification of reference gene primers within the assay. Sequence reads were collapsed and filtered to measure the absolute abundance of every unique TCRbeta CDR3 rearrangement. For each sample, productive Simpson clonality was calculated as the square root of Simpson's diversity index across productive rearrangements. TCRdb retrieved this table from immuneACCESS and kept in-frame rearrangements only. Not all clones are present; in checked studies, unresolved V genes account for under half, and no reason is known for the remainder. That table gives V, J and clone size, and the DNA gave D and trimming. The sample table holds approximately 210,000 clones, of which roughly 77% were seen once. The biggest ten clones account for roughly 17% of the sample.

The CDR3 sequence holds 15 residues, the cysteine and phenylalanine included. Of the read, only the CDR3 DNA is kept; its 45 bases are in frame from base 1. V is pruned by 5 bases and J by 4 bases, leaving 7 bases of the junction without a gene match. Via the germline V gene, CDR1 is SGHAT and CDR2 FQNNGV. This sequence uses TRBV11-2 and TRBJ1-1; a stretch of 10 junction bases matches TRBD1. The receptor was isolated from a woman aged 45-65 years with acute COVID-19. The material sequenced was PBMCs or T cells enriched from blood (not recorded which). CDR3 reads: CASSPGQGGFTEAFF. The DNA sequence is given as TGTGCCAGCAGCCCCGGACAGGGGGGGTTCACTGAAGCTTTCTTT.